What follows describes a single T cell receptor beta chain. Profiling relied on immunoSEQ multiplex PCR, and the TCRdb table lists in-frame clones only, not all of them. The sample lists 500,000 or so clones, roughly 89% occurring once. Treatment reported: 15 to 20 received Ad26.COV2.S at low or high dose, single or two shots; roughly five received placebo; per-sample allocation not given. Vaccine and placebo recipients were sampled on day 63 after the first injection. Donation was by an adult aged 18-55 years who was in Boston. The ends were cut back, 1 base at V and 5 bases at J, with 9 bases in the middle. This CDR3 region has 13 residues. CDR1 and CDR2 from the germline V gene are SGHAT and FQNNGV. This specimen belongs to a study of Ad26.COV2.S vaccination and SARS-CoV-2 variants. Background on the study: Participant was drawn from the COV1001 Ad26.COV2.S trial arm. In the study, Ad26.COV2.S was injected intramuscularly once, or twice 56 days apart.

The origin of this receptor is a person aged 18 to 59 who received the Ad26.COV2.S COVID-19 vaccine or a placebo. The sample consisted of peripheral blood, taken in a trial of Ad26.COV2.S vaccine versus placebo. This chain connects TRBV11-2 to TRBJ2-7; D not resolved. The CDR3 is CASSLGWVDEQYF. CDR3 DNA: TGTGCCAGCAGCTTAGGATGGGTTGACGAGCAGTACTTC. Variable domain in full (rest from reference TRBV11-2 and TRBJ2-7): EAGVAQSPRYKIIEKRQSVAFWCNPISGHATLYWYQQILGQGPKLLIQFQNNGVVDDSQLPKDRFSAERLKGVDSTLKIQPAKLEDSAVYLCASSLGWVDEQYFGPGTRLTVT.